A selection of T cell receptor beta chains follows, all from one sample in a study of T-cell reconstitution after alpha-beta-depleted transplantation in children. TCRdb fed the PCR reads into MiXCR, producing one record per CDR3 protein. Seen here are 550,000 to 600,000 distinct CDR3 sequences, about 23% observed once, and the top ten hold 13% to 15%. The sample in question was PBMCs, mostly from graft donor cells, obtained 360 days after TCRalphabeta/CD19-depleted stem cell transplant. These receptors were taken from a boy under two years old who had a stem cell transplant for acute myeloid leukemia, so the T cells may come from the graft donor. The CDR3 runs from the conserved cysteine through the conserved F or W. A D gene is named only where the DNA matches it firmly. Size is stated for part of the rows, as once, few or many counts, or as a class when the clone is expanded.

size: few
D: NA
V: TRBV5-6
J: TRBJ2-7
DNA: TGTGCCAGCAGCTTGGTTTCGGTCAGCTACGAGCAGTACTTC
CDR3: CASSLVSVSYEQYF

size: once
D: NA
V: TRBV4-3
J: TRBJ2-7
DNA: TGCGCCAGCAGCCAAGATGTTGTGGGGGAGCAGTACTTC
CDR3: CASSQDVVGEQYF

size: many
D: NA
V: TRBV20-1
J: TRBJ1-1
DNA: TGCAGTGCAAGGGGTCCGATCGTTGAAGCTTTCTTT
CDR3: CSARGPIVEAFF

size: NA
D: TRBD2
V: TRBV3-1
J: TRBJ2-1
DNA: TGTGCCAGCAGCCAATGGTCTAGCGGGGGGGCGGGCTACAATGAGCAGTTCTTC
CDR3: CASSQWSSGGAGYNEQFF

size: NA
D: NA
V: TRBV20-1
J: TRBJ2-2
DNA: TGCAGTGCTAGAAAAAGGGGGATGGGGGAGCTGTTTTTT
CDR3: CSARKRGMGELFF

size: NA
D: TRBD1
V: TRBV6-1
J: TRBJ2-2
DNA: TGTGCCAGCAGTAGCCGGGACAGGGGTAACGCCGGGGAGCTGTTTTTT
CDR3: CASSSRDRGNAGELFF

size: NA
D: TRBD1
V: TRBV4-1
J: TRBJ1-5
DNA: TGCGCCAGCAGCCAAGGCGGGGGACAGTATAGCAATCAGCCCCAGCATTTT
CDR3: CASSQGGGQYSNQPQHF

size: NA
D: NA
V: TRBV18
J: TRBJ1-2
DNA: TGTGCCAGCTCAGCGACAGCTCCGAACTATGGCTACACCTTC
CDR3: CASSATAPNYGYTF

size: NA
D: TRBD1
V: TRBV28
J: TRBJ2-1
DNA: TGTGCCAGCAGTACCCGGGACAGGGGAAACGATGAGCAGTTCTTC
CDR3: CASSTRDRGNDEQFF

size: NA
D: NA
V: TRBV18
J: TRBJ2-3
DNA: TGTGCCAGCTCCCGCGTCCTCACCCCTAGCACAGATACGCAGTATTTT
CDR3: CASSRVLTPSTDTQYF

size: NA
D: NA
V: TRBV20-1
J: TRBJ2-7
DNA: TGCAGTGCTACAAGGATAAGAACCTACGAGCAGTACTTC
CDR3: CSATRIRTYEQYF

size: few
D: NA
V: TRBV10-3
J: TRBJ1-1
DNA: TGTGCCATCAGTCGCCTCCTTTCGGTACGGAACACTGAAGCTTTCTTT
CDR3: CAISRLLSVRNTEAFF

size: many
D: NA
V: TRBV20-1
J: TRBJ2-3
DNA: TGCAGTGCTGAAACCACAGATACGCAGTATTTT
CDR3: CSAETTDTQYF

size: many
D: NA
V: TRBV12-3/TRBV12-4
J: TRBJ1-6
DNA: TGTGCCAGCAGTTTGGTTATAGGGGGTAATTCACCCCTCCACTTT
CDR3: CASSLVIGGNSPLHF

size: few
D: NA
V: TRBV6-1
J: TRBJ2-2
DNA: TGTGCCAGCAGCGGTGACGACTTCGGCGGGGAGCTGTTTTTT
CDR3: CASSGDDFGGELFF

size: few
D: TRBD1
V: TRBV29-1
J: TRBJ1-1
DNA: TGCAGCGTTGAACTGGGACAGGTCCACACTGAAGCTTTCTTT
CDR3: CSVELGQVHTEAFF

size: once
D: NA
V: TRBV15
J: TRBJ2-2
DNA: TGTGCCACCAGCAGAGATCATGGCTTCAGCGGGGAGCTGTTTTTT
CDR3: CATSRDHGFSGELFF

size: few
D: NA
V: TRBV11-3
J: TRBJ2-5
DNA: TGTGCCAGCAGCCCCCGGACAGGGAGGGGTCAAGAGACCCAGTACTTC
CDR3: CASSPRTGRGQETQYF

size: NA
D: NA
V: TRBV12-3/TRBV12-4
J: TRBJ2-2
DNA: TGTGCCACCAAAGCACAGGGACGGTCCGGGGAGCTGTTTTTT
CDR3: CATKAQGRSGELFF

size: once
D: TRBD1
V: TRBV5-1
J: TRBJ1-2
DNA: TGCGCCAGCAGCTTCGACTCGGACAGGAGAGGTTATGGCTACACCTTC
CDR3: CASSFDSDRRGYGYTF

size: NA
D: TRBD2
V: TRBV6-2/TRBV6-3
J: TRBJ2-4
DNA: TGTGCCAGCAGTTACTCCTTGGATGGGGGGGATGACATTCAGTACTTC
CDR3: CASSYSLDGGDDIQYF

size: many
D: TRBD1
V: TRBV9
J: TRBJ2-7
DNA: TGTGCCAGCAGCGTAACAGGGGGTGAGCAGTACTTC
CDR3: CASSVTGGEQYF

size: many
D: TRBD1
V: TRBV6-5
J: TRBJ2-2
DNA: TGTGCCAGCAGTTTCGACAGGGGGTACACCGGGGAGCTGTTTTTT
CDR3: CASSFDRGYTGELFF

size: many
D: NA
V: TRBV9
J: TRBJ1-3
DNA: TGTGCCAGCAGCGTAGGTAGGGGAAACACCATATATTTT
CDR3: CASSVGRGNTIYF

size: many
D: TRBD1
V: TRBV29-1
J: TRBJ2-3
DNA: TGCAGCGCCTCCACGACAGGGGCCAGCACAGATACGCAGTATTTT
CDR3: CSASTTGASTDTQYF

size: NA
D: NA
V: TRBV28
J: TRBJ2-3
DNA: TGTGCCAGCAGGGAGGGTCGACATGTAGATACGCAGTATTTT
CDR3: CASREGRHVDTQYF

size: few
D: TRBD1
V: TRBV5-5
J: TRBJ2-2
DNA: TGTGCCAGCAGCAGACAGGGGAAGGACACCGGGGAGCTGTTTTTT
CDR3: CASSRQGKDTGELFF

size: few
D: NA
V: TRBV5-1
J: TRBJ2-1
DNA: TGCGCCAGCAGCTTGGAAGGGGGGCGTGTCAATGAGCAGTTCTTC
CDR3: CASSLEGGRVNEQFF

size: many
D: NA
V: TRBV10-2
J: TRBJ2-4
DNA: TGCGCCAGCAGTGAGGGGATCGGGGGTGATATTCAGTACTTC
CDR3: CASSEGIGGDIQYF

size: few
D: NA
V: TRBV20-1
J: TRBJ2-2
DNA: TGCAGTGCTAGAGTACCAGGGATTAACACCGGGGAGCTGTTTTTT
CDR3: CSARVPGINTGELFF

size: many
D: NA
V: TRBV29-1
J: TRBJ1-1
DNA: TGCAGCGTCGATTCTCTCAGGGAAGTAGCTGAAGCTTTCTTT
CDR3: CSVDSLREVAEAFF

size: few
D: TRBD1
V: TRBV29-1
J: TRBJ1-1
DNA: TGCAGCGTTAGGGACAGGCCCTTGGACGGTGAAGCTTTCTTT
CDR3: CSVRDRPLDGEAFF

size: NA
D: NA
V: TRBV5-1
J: TRBJ2-2
DNA: TGCGCCAGCAGCCCCGGTGGGGACACCGCCACCGGGGAGCTGTTTTTT
CDR3: CASSPGGDTATGELFF

size: NA
D: NA
V: TRBV15
J: TRBJ2-7
DNA: TGTGCCACCAGCAGACCGGGGCCCGGGTACGAGCAGTACTTC
CDR3: CATSRPGPGYEQYF

size: few
D: NA
V: TRBV6-5
J: TRBJ2-2
DNA: TGTGCCAGCAGTTACCTGGGTCAAACCGGGGAGCTGTTTTTT
CDR3: CASSYLGQTGELFF

size: many
D: TRBD2
V: TRBV12-3/TRBV12-4
J: TRBJ2-1
DNA: TGTGCCAGCAGTCACCCCCTCGGACTAGCGGGGGGCAATGAGCAGTTCTTC
CDR3: CASSHPLGLAGGNEQFF

size: NA
D: NA
V: TRBV24-1
J: TRBJ2-1
DNA: TGTGCCACCAGTGATTTTCGTAGTGGGTTGGGTGAGCAGTTCTTC
CDR3: CATSDFRSGLGEQFF

size: once
D: NA
V: TRBV25-1
J: TRBJ2-5
DNA: TGTGCCAGCAGTGAATCGCTTAGGCGGGAAGAGACCCAGTACTTC
CDR3: CASSESLRREETQYF

size: many
D: NA
V: TRBV7-9
J: TRBJ2-3
DNA: TGTGCCAGCAGCCCGGCCATGACAGTAGGCACAGATACGCAGTATTTT
CDR3: CASSPAMTVGTDTQYF

size: NA
D: NA
V: TRBV20-1
J: TRBJ1-1
DNA: TGCAGTGCTGCGAATATTCCGGGACCGATACCCGATATGAACACTGAAGCTTTCTTT
CDR3: CSAANIPGPIPDMNTEAFF

size: NA
D: NA
V: TRBV5-6
J: TRBJ2-2
DNA: TGTGCCAGCAGCTTGCACGGGAACACCGGGGAGCTGTTTTTT
CDR3: CASSLHGNTGELFF

size: NA
D: NA
V: TRBV6-5
J: TRBJ1-1
DNA: TGTGCCAGCAGTTACAAGCCGGGGGCGCTCACTGAAGCTTTCTTT
CDR3: CASSYKPGALTEAFF

size: many
D: NA
V: TRBV7-2
J: TRBJ1-6
DNA: TGTGCCAGCAGCTCACAGACAGGAATCTATAATTCACCCCTCCACTTT
CDR3: CASSSQTGIYNSPLHF

size: many
D: NA
V: TRBV25-1
J: TRBJ2-7
DNA: TGTGCCAGCAGTGAATATTTCCTAGCCCAGACCTACGAGCAGTACTTC
CDR3: CASSEYFLAQTYEQYF

size: NA
D: TRBD1
V: TRBV3-1
J: TRBJ1-2
DNA: TGTGCCAGCAGTCCCTTATATGGGACAGGGCTGGGCTACACCTTC
CDR3: CASSPLYGTGLGYTF

size: NA
D: NA
V: TRBV4-3
J: TRBJ2-3
DNA: TGCGCCAGCAGCCGATTCCTATCATCAGGAGTTCTCACAGATACGCAGTATTTT
CDR3: CASSRFLSSGVLTDTQYF

size: few
D: TRBD1
V: TRBV29-1
J: TRBJ1-1
DNA: TGCACCGAGGGGGCCCCAAGCACTGAAGCTTTCTTT
CDR3: CTEGAPSTEAFF

size: many
D: NA
V: TRBV5-1
J: TRBJ2-3
DNA: TGCGCCAGCAGCTTGGATATAGGGAGCACAGATACGCAGTATTTT
CDR3: CASSLDIGSTDTQYF

size: few
D: NA
V: TRBV20-1
J: TRBJ2-4
DNA: TGCAGTGCTAGTCTAACCGGGGGCGTAAACATTCAGTACTTC
CDR3: CSASLTGGVNIQYF

size: NA
D: TRBD2
V: TRBV4-2
J: TRBJ2-1
DNA: TGTGCCAGCAGCCAAGATCTAGCGGGGGATAACTACAATGAGCAGTTCTTC
CDR3: CASSQDLAGDNYNEQFF

size: NA
D: NA
V: TRBV6-5
J: TRBJ1-1
DNA: TGTGCCAGCAGTTATTGGGGGCGTTTTAACACTGAAGCTTTCTTT
CDR3: CASSYWGRFNTEAFF

size: NA
D: TRBD2
V: TRBV20-1
J: TRBJ2-1
DNA: TGCAGTGCTAGAGTATCTAGCGGGGGATACACTGAGCAGTTCTTC
CDR3: CSARVSSGGYTEQFF

size: many
D: TRBD2
V: TRBV3-1
J: TRBJ2-1
DNA: TGTGCCAGCCGGACTCTAGCGGGGGGAATGGATGAGCAGTTCTTC
CDR3: CASRTLAGGMDEQFF